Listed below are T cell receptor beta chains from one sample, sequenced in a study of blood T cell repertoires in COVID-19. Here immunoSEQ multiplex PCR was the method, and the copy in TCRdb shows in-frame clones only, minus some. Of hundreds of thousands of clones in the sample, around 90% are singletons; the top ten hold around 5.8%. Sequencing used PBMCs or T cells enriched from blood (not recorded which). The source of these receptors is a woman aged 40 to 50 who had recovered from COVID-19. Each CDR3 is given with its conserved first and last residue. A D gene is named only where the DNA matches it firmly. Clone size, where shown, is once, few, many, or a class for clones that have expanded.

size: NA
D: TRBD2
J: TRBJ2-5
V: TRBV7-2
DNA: TGTGCCAGCAGCGGCCGACTAGCGGGAGGGAGGGAGACCCAGTACTTC
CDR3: CASSGRLAGGRETQYF

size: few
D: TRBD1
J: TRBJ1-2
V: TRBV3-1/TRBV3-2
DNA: TGTGCCAGCAGCCCAGACAGGGCCGTCTTC
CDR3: CASSPDRAVF

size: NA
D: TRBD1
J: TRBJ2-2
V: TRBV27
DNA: TGTGCCAGCAGTTTGGACAGGGGGACCGGGGAGCTGTTTTTT
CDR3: CASSLDRGTGELFF

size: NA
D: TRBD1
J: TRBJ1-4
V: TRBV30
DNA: TGTGCCTGGAGTCCGAGGACAGGGGGAGAAAAACTGTTTTTT
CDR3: CAWSPRTGGEKLFF

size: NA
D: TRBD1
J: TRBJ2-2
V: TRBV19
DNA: TGTGCCAGTAGTATTCGCACCCCTACAGGGGCGGGGGAGCTGTTTTTT
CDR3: CASSIRTPTGAGELFF

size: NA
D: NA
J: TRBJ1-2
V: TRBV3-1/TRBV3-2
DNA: TGTGCCAGCAGCCACCGGAATCCTAGGTTGGACTATGGCTACACCTTC
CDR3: CASSHRNPRLDYGYTF

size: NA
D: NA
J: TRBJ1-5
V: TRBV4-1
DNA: TGCGCCAGCAGCCATTTTCCAAGGGAGGGGCATAGCAATCAGCCCCAGCATTTT
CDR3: CASSHFPREGHSNQPQHF

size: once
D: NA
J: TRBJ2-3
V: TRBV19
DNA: TGTGCCAGTAGTATTAGCAGGGTAACAGATACGCAGTATTTT
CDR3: CASSISRVTDTQYF

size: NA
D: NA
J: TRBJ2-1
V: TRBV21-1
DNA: TGTGCCAGCAGCGAGGGGACTAGCGGGGTATACAATGAGCAGTTCTTC
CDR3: CASSEGTSGVYNEQFF

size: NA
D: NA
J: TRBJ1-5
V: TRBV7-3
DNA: TGTGCCAGCAGCTTAAGCGAGGGCCAGCCCCAGCATTTT
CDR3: CASSLSEGQPQHF

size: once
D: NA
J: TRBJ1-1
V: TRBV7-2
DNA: TGTGCCAGCAGCTTAGTACGGGAAGGAGCTTTCTTT
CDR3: CASSLVREGAFF

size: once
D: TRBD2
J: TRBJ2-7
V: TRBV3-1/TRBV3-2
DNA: TGTGCCAGCAGCCGCCCAATTAGGACTAGCTCCTACGAGCAGTACTTC
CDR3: CASSRPIRTSSYEQYF

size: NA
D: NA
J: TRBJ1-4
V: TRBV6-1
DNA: TGTGCCAGCAGTGAAGGACTCAGGGCTAAGCTTTTT
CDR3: CASSEGLRAKLF

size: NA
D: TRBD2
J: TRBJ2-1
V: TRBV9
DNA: TGTGCCAGCAGCGTATCTGGGACTAGCGGGGGGGAGCAGTTCTTC
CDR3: CASSVSGTSGGEQFF

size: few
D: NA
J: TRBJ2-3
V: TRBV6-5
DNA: TGTGCCAGCAGCGATCAGAGTTGGGGAGGAGATACGCAGTATTTT
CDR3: CASSDQSWGGDTQYF

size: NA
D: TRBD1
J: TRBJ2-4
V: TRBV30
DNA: TGTGCCTGGAGCGGGGACAGGGGGCGTATTCAGTACTTC
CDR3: CAWSGDRGRIQYF

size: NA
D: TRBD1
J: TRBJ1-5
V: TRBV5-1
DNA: TGCGCCAGCAGCGTGGGTGGGACAGATAATCAGCCCCAGCATTTT
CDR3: CASSVGGTDNQPQHF

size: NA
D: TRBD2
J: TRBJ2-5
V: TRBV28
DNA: TGTGCCAGCAGTTTAACTTCGACGGGGGGAAAGACCCAGTACTTC
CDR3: CASSLTSTGGKTQYF

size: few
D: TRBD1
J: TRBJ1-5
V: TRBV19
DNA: TGTGCCAGTAGTTTCGGGTCAGGGGGCGGTCAGCCCCAGCATTTT
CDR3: CASSFGSGGGQPQHF

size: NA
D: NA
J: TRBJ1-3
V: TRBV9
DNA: TGTGCCAGCAGCCGTAGTGGGGCAACGGGAAACACCATATATTTT
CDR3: CASSRSGATGNTIYF

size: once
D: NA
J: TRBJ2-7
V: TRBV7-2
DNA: TGTGCCAGCAGCTTAGTGGGGCTCGAGCAGTACTTC
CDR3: CASSLVGLEQYF

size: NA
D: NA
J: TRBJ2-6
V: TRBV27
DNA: TGTGCCAGCAGTTTAGACTACTCTGGGGCCAACGTCCTGACTTTC
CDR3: CASSLDYSGANVLTF

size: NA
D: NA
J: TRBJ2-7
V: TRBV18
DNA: TGTGCCAGCTCACCATACTCATCCTACGAGCAGTACTTC
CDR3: CASSPYSSYEQYF

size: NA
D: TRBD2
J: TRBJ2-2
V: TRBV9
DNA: TGTGCCAGCAGCCCGGGGGGTTTGAACACCGGGGAGCTGTTTTTT
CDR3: CASSPGGLNTGELFF

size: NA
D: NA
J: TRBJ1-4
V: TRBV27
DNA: TGTGCCAGCAAAGGTTATAGACTTAATGAAAAACTGTTTTTT
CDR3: CASKGYRLNEKLFF

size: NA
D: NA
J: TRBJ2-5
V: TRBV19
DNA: TGTGCCAGTAGAACCCTGGCGGGTGGACAAGAGACCCAGTACTTC
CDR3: CASRTLAGGQETQYF

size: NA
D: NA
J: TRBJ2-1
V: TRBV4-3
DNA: TGCGCCAGCAGCACCTGGAGGGACCCCGGGTTGGACAATGAGCAGTTCTTC
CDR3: CASSTWRDPGLDNEQFF

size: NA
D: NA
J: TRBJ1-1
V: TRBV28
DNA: TGTGCCAGCAAGGAGGCGGGACTTAAGAGTGAAGCTTTCTTT
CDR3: CASKEAGLKSEAFF

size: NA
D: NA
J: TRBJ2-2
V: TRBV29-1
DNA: TGCAGCGTGCGGGGTGACTGGCCCGGCGCCGGGGAGCTGTTTTTT
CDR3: CSVRGDWPGAGELFF

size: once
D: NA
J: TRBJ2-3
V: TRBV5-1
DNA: TGCGCCAGCAGCTTGGCCCCCGCTAGCGGCACAGATACGCAGTATTTT
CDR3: CASSLAPASGTDTQYF

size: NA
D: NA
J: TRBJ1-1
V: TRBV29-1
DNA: TGCAGCGTTGATAGTTCGGGTTCCCTAGCTTTCTTT
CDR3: CSVDSSGSLAFF

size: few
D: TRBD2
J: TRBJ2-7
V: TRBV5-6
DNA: TGTGCCAGCAGCTTGATGGGGGGGAACTACGAGCAGTACTTC
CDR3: CASSLMGGNYEQYF

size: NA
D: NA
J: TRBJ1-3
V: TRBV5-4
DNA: TGTGCCAGCAGCTTGAACCTGGGGGCAGCCTCTGGAAACACCATATATTTT
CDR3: CASSLNLGAASGNTIYF

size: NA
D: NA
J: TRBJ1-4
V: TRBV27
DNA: TGTGCCAGCGCTAACTTTGCAACTAATGAAAAACTGTTTTTT
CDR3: CASANFATNEKLFF

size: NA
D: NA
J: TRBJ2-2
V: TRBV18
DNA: TGTGCCAGCTCACCACCGAAGGGGGCGAACACCGGGGAGCTGTTTTTT
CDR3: CASSPPKGANTGELFF

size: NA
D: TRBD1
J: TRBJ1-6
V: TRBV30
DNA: TGTGCCTGGAACGGACAGGTCTATTCACCCCTCCACTTT
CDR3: CAWNGQVYSPLHF

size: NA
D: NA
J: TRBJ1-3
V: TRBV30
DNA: TGTGCCTGGAAGAGCTCTGGAAACACCATATATTTT
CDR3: CAWKSSGNTIYF

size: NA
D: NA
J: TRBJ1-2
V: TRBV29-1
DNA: TGCAGCGTTGACAGGGGCGACTATGGCTACACCTTC
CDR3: CSVDRGDYGYTF

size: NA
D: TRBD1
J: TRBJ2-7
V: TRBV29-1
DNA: TGCAGCGCAGGGACAGGGGACCTGGAGCAGTACTTC
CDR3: CSAGTGDLEQYF

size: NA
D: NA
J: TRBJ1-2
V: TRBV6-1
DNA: TGTGCCAGCAGTGAACCAGGGACTGTCCGTGCTAACTATGGCTACACCTTC
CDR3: CASSEPGTVRANYGYTF

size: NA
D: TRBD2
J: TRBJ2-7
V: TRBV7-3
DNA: TGTGCCAGCAGCTTAGGGACTAGCGGGAGAGGTAACAAGCAGTACTTC
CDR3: CASSLGTSGRGNKQYF

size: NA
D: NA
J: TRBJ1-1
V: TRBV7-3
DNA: TGTGCCAGCAGCTTAATTCACTCCGGGGAAGCTTTCTTT
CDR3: CASSLIHSGEAFF

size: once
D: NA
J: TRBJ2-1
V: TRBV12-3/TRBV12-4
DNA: TGTGCCAGCAGCCAGGGGACTGAGCAGTTCTTC
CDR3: CASSQGTEQFF

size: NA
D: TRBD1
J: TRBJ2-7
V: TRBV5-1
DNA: TGCGCCAGCAGCGGCCGGGACAGGGGATCGTACGAGCAGTACTTC
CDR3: CASSGRDRGSYEQYF

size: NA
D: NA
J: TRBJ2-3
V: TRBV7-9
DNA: TGTGCCAGCAGCTTAGGTGGCCCAGATACGCAGTATTTT
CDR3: CASSLGGPDTQYF

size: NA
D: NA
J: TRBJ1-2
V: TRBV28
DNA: TGTGCCAGCAGTTTCGGCGGCTACTATGGCTACACCTTC
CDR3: CASSFGGYYGYTF

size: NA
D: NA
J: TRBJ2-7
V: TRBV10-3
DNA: TGTGCCATCAGATCGAGCTCCTACGAGCAGTACTTC
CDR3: CAIRSSSYEQYF

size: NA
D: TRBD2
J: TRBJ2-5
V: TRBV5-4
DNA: TGTGCCAGCAGCCCTCGGGGGGGGGCAACTCAAGAGACCCAGTACTTC
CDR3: CASSPRGGATQETQYF

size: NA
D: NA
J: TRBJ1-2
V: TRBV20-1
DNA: TGCAGTGCTTTCTCAGTGTATGGCTACACCTTC
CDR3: CSAFSVYGYTF

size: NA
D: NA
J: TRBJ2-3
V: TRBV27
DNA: TGTGCCAGCAGACGTCCAACCGGGACTCCTCCTATTTTT
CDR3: CASRRPTGTPPIF

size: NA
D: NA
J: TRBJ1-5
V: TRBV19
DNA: TGTGCCAGTAGGGGTGGTGGGGCTCCGCCCCAGCATTTT
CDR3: CASRGGGAPPQHF